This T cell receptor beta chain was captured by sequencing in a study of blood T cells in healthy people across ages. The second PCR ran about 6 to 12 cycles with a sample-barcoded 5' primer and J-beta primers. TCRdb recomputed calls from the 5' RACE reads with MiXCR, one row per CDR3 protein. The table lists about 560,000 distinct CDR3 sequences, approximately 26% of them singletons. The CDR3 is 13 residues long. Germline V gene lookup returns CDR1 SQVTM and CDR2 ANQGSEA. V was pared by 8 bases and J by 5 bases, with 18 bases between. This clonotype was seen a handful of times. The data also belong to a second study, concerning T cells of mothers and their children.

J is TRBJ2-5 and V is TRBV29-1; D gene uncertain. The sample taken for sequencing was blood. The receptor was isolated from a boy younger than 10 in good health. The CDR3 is CSPRMGNGETQYF. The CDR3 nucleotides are TGCAGCCCCAGAATGGGGAACGGGGAGACCCAGTACTTC.